This T cell receptor beta chain was identified during a study of T-cell memory formation after mild COVID-19. TCRdb reprocessed the 5' RACE reads via MiXCR and lists one record per CDR3 protein. Of roughly 600,000 distinct CDR3 sequences in the sample, approximately 18% were seen once. This clonotype was seen a few times. Its target is unknown. The CDR3 loop spans 14 amino acids. Trimming took 8 bases from V and 0 from J, leaving 14 bases between them. From germline, CDR1 is MGHDK and CDR2 SYGVNS. Overall study results and limits: Memory cells collected pre-infection included some clones that later responded, suggesting cross-reactive memory joined. Mainly CM and EM harbored the contracting CD4+ clones; mainly EMRA harbored the CD8+ ones.

This chain connects TRBV25-1 to TRBJ2-7; a weak D match, TRBD2 (6 bases). This clonotype was obtained from an adult woman who had mild COVID-19 (a few samples of this study predate the infection). Cell type and time point are not known. Specimen: PBMCs or a T cell subset sorted from them (not recorded which). CDR3: CASATEGNSYEQYF. The DNA for the CDR3 is TGTGCCAGCGCAACGGAGGGAAACTCCTACGAGCAGTACTTC.